This T cell receptor (beta chain) is from a study of identical twins. Whole-study findings and limits: Insertions were fewer in abundant cord blood beta clonotypes, whereas memory repertoires showed none of this pattern. Findings depended on cross-sectional statistics rather than tracking the same donors. When twins shared out-of-frame alpha sequences, those sequences had excess low generation probability.

Healthy Caucasians supplied all donations. There are a few counts of this clonotype. Its specificity is unknown. From germline, CDR1 is SGHNT and CDR2 YENEEA. This CDR3 has 16 residues. V gave up 1 base and J gave up 1 base; unmatched junction bases: 4. Via MiXCR, TCRdb re-called the 5' RACE reads, giving one row per CDR3 protein. The sample consists of 350,000 to 400,000 distinct CDR3 sequences, approximately 9.1% of them appearing once. This clonotype was sampled from a woman in her fifties or sixties in good health. The gene calls are TRBV11-3 and TRBJ2-5, with 9 positions matching TRBD2. Sample: naive T cells sorted from blood. CDR3 bases: TGTGCCAGCAGCTTAGGGGGTAGCGGGAGCCAAGAGACCCAGTACTTC. This translates into CASSLGGSGSQETQYF.